This T cell receptor beta chain is drawn from a study of human T cells and chemical hapten exposure. Time point: patch test 2, 6 weeks after DPC sensitization. Treatment noted: therapeutic diphenylcyclopropenone sensitization with weekly scalp DPC. The V gene's germline CDR1 is MNHEY and CDR2 SVGEGT. Trimming pared 7 bases from V and 2 bases from J, leaving 15 bases between. The CDR3 runs to 15 residues. As handled by the study authors: Sample TCR totals centred on a median of around 95,000, ranging roughly 20,000 to 700,000. MiXCR, run by TCRdb on the RACE reads, gives a single entry per CDR3 protein. TCRdb assigned the V and J calls; the authors' analysis was not used. There are roughly 140,000 distinct CDR3 sequences in the sample; approximately 12% occur only once, and about 1.4% lies in the top ten.

The rearrangement links TRBV6-2 or TRBV6-3 to TRBJ2-1, with D possibly matching TRBD2 (5 bases). The sequencing here drew on whole blood, taken in connection with sensitization to the hapten diphenylcyclopropenone (DPC). This clonotype originated in a woman aged 50 to 60 with alopecia areata. Some clones in this sample may be carry-over from other donors' samples. CDR3 DNA: TGTGCCAGCACCTACACGGGGAACCCCTACAATGAGCAGTTCTTC. Its translation: CASTYTGNPYNEQFF.